This passage covers 23 T cell receptor beta chains from one sample sequenced in a study of graft-versus-host responses after intestinal transplantation. No antigens are known for them. The method was immunoSEQ multiplex PCR; TCRdb's version includes in-frame clones alone and lacks a portion of them. The sample carries 100,000 to 120,000 clones, 93% recorded once. The starting material was unstimulated CD8+ T cells sorted from spleen or lymph node cells, obtained before intestinal transplant. Every receptor here comes from a human donor who received an intestinal transplant.

The CDR3 DNA sequence: TGTGCCAGCAGTTTATCACGAGACGCTCGTTTCGGGCATTTT. This gives the protein CASSLSRDARFGHF. The chain links TRBV28 to TRBJ1-5; D remains unclear. Looked up from germline, CDR1 is MDHEN and CDR2 is SYDVKM. This CDR3 contains 14 residues. Trimming shortened V by 1 base and J by 15 bases, and 19 bases separated the two germline ends. The complete variable domain, with remaining parts taken from reference TRBV28 and TRBJ1-5, reads DVKVTQSSRYLVKRTGEKVFLECVQDMDHENMFWYRQDPGLGLRLIYFSYDVKMKEKGDIPEGYSVSREKKERFSLILESASTNQTSMYLCASSLSRDARFGHFGDGTRLSIL.

Here the CDR3 reads CASSYLAGEADTQYF. CDR3 coding DNA: TGTGCCAGCAGTTACTTGGCGGGAGAGGCAGATACGCAGTATTTT. The chain carries TRBV6-5 and TRBJ2-3; 7 bases line up with TRBD2. The CDR3 totals 15 residues. Germline assignment: CDR1 MNHEY and CDR2 SVGAGI. V lost 1 base, J lost 4 bases, and 5 bases stayed unmatched.

The chain has TRBV5-6 and TRBJ2-7; unclear D gene. The CDR3 is 13 amino acids. The ends were cut back, 0 bases at V and 2 bases at J, with 6 bases in the middle. Germline V gives CDR1 SGHDT, CDR2 YYEEEE. As DNA, the CDR3 is TGTGCCAGCAGCTTGGACTATACCTACGAGCAGTACTTC. The encoded protein is CASSLDYTYEQYF. Filled out from reference TRBV5-6 and TRBJ2-7, the complete variable domain reads DAGVTQSPTHLIKTRGQQVTLRCSPKSGHDTVSWYQQALGQGPQFIFQYYEEEERQRGNFPDRFSGHQFPNYSSELNVNALLLGDSALYLCASSLDYTYEQYFGPGTRLTVT.

This chain joins TRBV7-9 and TRBJ2-1, with 8 bases that match TRBD2. From germline, CDR1 is SEHNR and CDR2 FQNEAQ (reference sequence). The CDR3 sequence is 19 residues long. The V gene end was trimmed by 3 bases and the J gene end by 8 bases; junction bases not matched to a gene: 21. The CDR3 sequence is CASSFVGRAYSPVFDEQFF. DNA for the CDR3: TGTGCCAGCAGCTTCGTCGGGAGGGCCTATTCCCCCGTCTTCGATGAGCAGTTCTTC.

The chain carries TRBV10-1 and TRBJ2-5; 10 bases match TRBD1. J gave up 4 bases and V 9 bases, and 8 bases lay outside the gene matches. Germline V gene lookup returns CDR1 WNHNN and CDR2 SYGVQD (reference sequence). This CDR3 is 14 amino acids long. In DNA form, the CDR3 reads TGCGCCAGAGTGGACAGGGGGGAGAGAGAGACCCAGTACTTC. The encoded protein is CARVDRGERETQYF.

V is TRBV2 and J is TRBJ1-1; D uncertain. The CDR3 has 10 amino acids. The germline V gene encodes CDR1 SNHLY and CDR2 FYNNEI. Trimming took 7 bases from V and 8 from J, leaving 8 bases between them. CDR3 DNA sequence: TGTGCCAGCATTGAGGGAGAAGCTTTCTTT. Amino acid sequence: CASIEGEAFF. The entire variable domain, with the rest obtained from reference TRBV2 and TRBJ1-1, is as follows: EPEVTQTPSHQVTQMGQEVILRCVPISNHLYFYWYRQILGQKVEFLVSFYNNEISEKSEIFDDQFSVERPDGSNFTLKIRSTKLEDSAMYFCASIEGEAFFGQGTRLTVV.

The chain has TRBV7-9 and TRBJ2-7; 8 bases map to TRBD1. V dropped 5 bases and J dropped 2; count of bases not matched to a gene: 8. The CDR3 consists of 15 residues. CDR1 is SEHNR, CDR2 FQNEAQ, per germline (reference sequence). The CDR3 loop reads CASSHSGGAPYEQYF. The CDR3 nucleotides read TGTGCCAGCAGCCATTCAGGGGGCGCGCCCTACGAGCAGTACTTC.

V usage is TRBV9 and J usage is TRBJ1-2, with D possibly TRBD1 on 5 matching bases. The CDR3 is 12 amino acids. Deletions cut 1 base from V and 7 bases from J, with 8 bases between. CDR1 and CDR2 (germline): SGDLS, YYNGEE. The CDR3 spells CASSVYGGGYTF. DNA for the CDR3: TGTGCCAGCAGCGTATATGGGGGTGGCTACACCTTC.

The chain joins TRBV7-6 to TRBJ2-1; TRBD2 is a possible D gene (7 bases). V was clipped by 4 bases and J by 5 bases, with 18 bases between them. Germline lookup yields CDR1 SGHVS and CDR2 FNYEAQ. This CDR3 has 16 residues. CDR3 sequence reads: CASSSTGGGSDNEQFF. The CDR3 DNA reads as TGTGCCAGCAGCTCCACTGGGGGCGGGAGTGACAATGAGCAGTTCTTC.

The gene calls are TRBV5-6 and TRBJ2-7; a weak D match, TRBD2 (5 bases). Deletions cut 3 bases from V and 5 bases from J, with 15 bases between. CDR1 and CDR2 (germline): SGHDT, YYEEEE. The CDR3 covers 14 residues. The CDR3 loop reads CASSSKGARDEQYF. Here the CDR3 DNA reads TGTGCCAGCAGCTCTAAAGGTGCGAGGGACGAGCAGTACTTC.

The chain is built from TRBV6-1 and TRBJ1-1; D uncertain. Germline-derived CDR1 and CDR2 are MNHNS and SASEGT. Trimming took 5 bases from V and 5 from J, leaving 9 bases between them. The CDR3 runs 12 residues. CDR3 protein: CASSISETEAFF. DNA of the CDR3: TGTGCCAGCAGTATATCCGAGACTGAAGCTTTCTTT.

The genes are TRBV11-2 and TRBJ2-7; perhaps TRBD1 as D (7 bases). CDR1 and CDR2 from the germline V gene are SGHAT and FQNNGV. The CDR3 loop spans 14 amino acids. Trimming stripped 3 bases from V and 10 bases from J, with 19 bases between. CDR3 in amino acids: CASSFGAGGMDQYF. The CDR3 coding sequence is TGTGCCAGCAGCTTTGGGGCAGGGGGGATGGACCAGTACTTC.

Remarks on this clone: A read error may produce the germline difference seen at one junction end. The same CDR3 arises from other DNA sequences in this sample as well. The gene calls are TRBV12-5 and TRBJ2-7; a possible D gene is TRBD1 (5 bases). Germline V gene lookup returns CDR1 LGHNT and CDR2 FRNRAP. The CDR3 sequence is 16 residues long. The CDR3 sequence: CASGLVPTGQSYEQYF. The CDR3 DNA follows: TGTGCTAGTGGTTTGGTACCTACAGGACAATCCTACGAACAGTACTTC.

The V gene is TRBV7-6, the J gene TRBJ1-3, with D tentatively TRBD1 (5 bases). The germline CDR1 and CDR2 sequences are SGHVS and FNYEAQ. V gave up 1 base and J gave up 2 bases, with 9 bases separating them. This CDR3 contains 15 residues. The CDR3 region has the DNA TGTGCCAGCAGCTTAGGGCAGGGCGCTGGAAACACCATATATTTT. It codes for CASSLGQGAGNTIYF.

This clone was seen a few times. The chain has TRBV4-1 and TRBJ2-1; 11 bases are a match to TRBD2. The CDR3 has 16 residues. CDR1 is MGHRA and CDR2 is YSYEKL in the germline V gene. V lost 7 bases to trimming and J lost 7 bases; unmatched junction nucleotides: 12. Here the CDR3 reads CASTPRTSGSGNEQFF. As DNA, the CDR3 is TGCGCCAGCACCCCGAGAACTAGCGGGAGTGGGAATGAGCAGTTCTTC.

The chain joins TRBV9 to TRBJ2-7; D uncertain. Germline CDR1 SGDLS, CDR2 YYNGEE. The length of the CDR3 is 15 residues. Trimming shortened V by 0 bases and J by 2 bases, and 12 bases separated the two germline ends. The CDR3 here is CASSVDGIPTYEQYF. CDR3 nucleotide sequence: TGTGCCAGCAGCGTAGATGGGATACCCACCTACGAGCAGTACTTC.

The chain combines TRBV5-8 with TRBJ2-2, with D possibly matching TRBD2 (6 bases). The germline V and J ends were trimmed by 6 bases and 7 bases, with 13 bases remaining between them. The CDR3 loop spans 13 amino acids. The germline V gene has CDR1 SGHTS and CDR2 YDEGEE. The CDR3 sequence is CASTREAVGELFF. The CDR3 DNA is TGTGCCAGCACGAGGGAGGCGGTCGGGGAGCTGTTTTTT. Looking up the rest from reference TRBV5-8 and TRBJ2-2 gives the full variable domain: EAGVTQSPTHLIKTRGQQATLRCSPISGHTSVYWYQQALGLGLQFLLWYDEGEERNRGNFPPRFSGRQFPNYSSELNVNALELEDSALYLCASTREAVGELFFGEGSRLTVL.

The chain joins TRBV6-1 to TRBJ1-5; 10 bases agree with TRBD1. Germline loops: CDR1 MNHNS, CDR2 SASEGT. This CDR3 comprises 15 residues. J lost 2 bases, V lost 4 bases, and 2 bases had no gene match. Written as DNA, the CDR3 is TGTGCCAGCAGTGGGGACAGGGGCGGCAATCAGCCCCAGCATTTT. Translated: CASSGDRGGNQPQHF.

The CDR3 nucleotides are TGCGCCAGCAGCCAACCACTAGCGGGGATGGGGGAGCAGTACTTC. Encoded protein: CASSQPLAGMGEQYF. This rearrangement joins TRBV4-1 to TRBJ2-7; 10 nucleotides align to TRBD2. From germline, CDR1 is MGHRA and CDR2 YSYEKL. The V segment lost 2 bases and the J segment 7 bases; nucleotides outside the gene matches: 8. The CDR3 totals 15 residues.

For this clone: The junction does not match germline at one end; this may be a read error. The V call is TRBV30, the J call TRBJ2-1; D tentatively fits TRBD1 or TRBD2 (5 bases each). The CDR3 is 15 amino acids. Germline V gene data show CDR1 as GTSNPN and CDR2 as SVGIG (reference sequence). This CDR3 is CAWSGDPGSYNEQFF. Here the CDR3 DNA reads TGTGCCTGGAGTGGGGACCCCGGATCCTATAATGAGCAGTTCTTC. The full variable domain, with the rest looked up from reference TRBV30 and TRBJ2-1, is SQTIHQWPATLVQPVGSPLSLECTVEGTSNPNLYWYRQAAGRGLQLLFYSVGIGQISSEVPQNLSASRPQDRQFILSSKKLLLSDSGFYLCAWSGDPGSYNEQFFGPGTRLTVL.

The genes are TRBV29-1 and TRBJ2-7; the D gene could be TRBD1 or TRBD2 (6 bases each). V shed 2 bases and J shed 4 bases, with 12 bases lying between them. The CDR3 is made up of 13 amino acids. The germline V gene has CDR1 SQVTM and CDR2 ANQGSEA. CDR3 sequence: CSVEPGADYEQYF. CDR3 sequence (DNA): TGCAGCGTTGAACCGGGGGCGGATTACGAGCAGTACTTC.

The rearrangement uses TRBV18 and TRBJ2-5; 10 positions agree with TRBD1. The CDR3 is 14 residues long. Germline CDR1 KGHSH, CDR2 LQKENI. V was pared by 6 bases and J by 1 base, with 2 bases of the junction left unmatched. The DNA of the CDR3 is TGTGCCAGCTCGAGGACAGGGGGCCAAGAGACCCAGTACTTC. This translates into CASSRTGGQETQYF.

This sequence joins TRBV6-1 and TRBJ2-7; D is uncertain. V was cut by 0 bases and J by 2 bases, with 8 bases left in between. The germline gives CDR1 MNHNS, CDR2 SASEGT. The CDR3 extends over 14 amino acids. DNA for the CDR3: TGTGCCAGCAGTGAAGCCGGCGGAACCTACGAGCAGTACTTC. The encoded protein is CASSEAGGTYEQYF.